This T cell receptor beta chain was found in a study of molecular identifiers for immune sequencing clone quantification. A CD8+CD4-CCR7+CD45RA+ gate was used to sort naive CD8 T cells. Previously described methods and listed TCR primers produced bulk TCR libraries. TCRdb passed the PCR reads through MiXCR, listing each CDR3 protein once. The repertoire holds around 460,000 distinct CDR3 sequences, with around 23% as singletons. Per germline, CDR1 SGHDN and CDR2 FVKESK. J was trimmed by 5 bases and V by 4 bases; bases with no gene match: 8. There are 15 residues in the CDR3. This receptor was taken from a human donor in good health. Some libraries in this study had Jurkat cell RNA spiked in. V usage is TRBV14 and J usage is TRBJ1-1, with TRBD1 identical over 9 bases. The sequenced sample was naive CD8+ T cells from blood, with Jurkat cell RNA spiked in. Subset meaning: FACS-sorted CD8+CD4-CCR7+CD45RA+ naive T cells. The CDR3 coding sequence is TGTGCCAGCAGCCCCTTTGGGACAGGGCATACTGAAGCTTTCTTT. Its protein product is CASSPFGTGHTEAFF.